A single sample gave rise to the 24 T cell receptor beta chains below, sequenced in a study of CD8 T cells in ankylosing spondylitis. General observations from the study: What appeared characteristic of ankylosing spondylitis blood was a TCR beta motif of eight or nine highly homologous variants.

One entry per CDR3 protein, called by TCRdb with MiXCR from the 5' RACE reads. The table has about 400,000 distinct CDR3 sequences, around 20% seen once. Their specific antigens are unknown. The sample consisted of blood, either unsorted or a sorted T cell fraction (not recorded which). Every receptor here comes from a male donor with ankylosing spondylitis.

The rearrangement uses TRBV20-1 and TRBJ1-6, with no clear D. The germline V and J ends were trimmed by 1 base and 3 bases, with 10 bases remaining between them. The CDR3 runs to 15 residues. Per the germline V gene, CDR1 is DFQATT and CDR2 is SNEGSKA (reference sequence). CDR3 amino acids: CSARGPGNYNSPLHF. As DNA, the CDR3 is TGCAGTGCTAGAGGCCCGGGAAACTATAATTCACCCCTCCACTTT.

This chain joins TRBV20-1 and TRBJ1-2; D is unresolved. V was cut by 3 bases and J by 4 bases, with 12 bases left in between. Germline assignment: CDR1 DFQATT and CDR2 SNEGSKA (reference sequence). CDR3 length: 13 residues. CDR3 DNA: TGCAGTGCTAGCTCAAGGGTTAGCTATGGCTACACCTTC. Its protein product is CSASSRVSYGYTF.

This chain uses TRBV28 with TRBJ2-3; 8 bases are shared with TRBD2. CDR1 MDHEN and CDR2 SYDVKM come from the germline V gene. This CDR3 has 13 residues. With V trimmed by 3 bases and J by 7 bases, 3 bases remained unmatched. CDR3 nucleotide sequence: TGTGCCAGCAGTTTCAGCGGGAGTTATACGCAGTATTTT. It specifies CASSFSGSYTQYF.

The chain has TRBV5-1 and TRBJ2-7, with no clear D. Germline lookup yields CDR1 SGHRS and CDR2 YFSETQ. V was shortened by 0 bases and J by 4 bases, with 8 bases between the two germline ends. The CDR3 covers 13 residues. The CDR3 sequence: CASSLVNRYEQYF. The CDR3 nucleotides read TGCGCCAGCAGCTTGGTTAATAGGTACGAGCAGTACTTC.

This clonotype came up a few times. The chain is built from TRBV5-1 and TRBJ1-4; D remains unclear. Trimming removed 5 bases at V and 8 bases at J, with 16 bases between. There are 14 residues in the CDR3. The V gene's germline CDR1 is SGHRS and CDR2 YFSETQ. The DNA for the CDR3 is TGCGCCAGCAGACTGACCGGGAGTGGAGAAAAACTGTTTTTT. The encoded protein is CASRLTGSGEKLFF.

Only a few counts were recorded for this clonotype. V is TRBV5-1 and J is TRBJ2-7, with a tentative D call TRBD2 (5 bases). CDR1 SGHRS and CDR2 YFSETQ come from the germline V gene. V lost 1 base and J 6 bases, leaving 14 bases between the germline ends. CDR3 size: 14 residues. The CDR3 loop reads CASSLKTEGSEQYF. CDR3 nucleotide sequence: TGCGCCAGCAGCTTGAAGACCGAGGGCTCCGAGCAGTACTTC. Full variable domain (rest looked up from reference TRBV5-1 and TRBJ2-7): KAGVTQTPRYLIKTRGQQVTLSCSPISGHRSVSWYQQTPGQGLQFLFEYFSETQRNKGNFPGRFSGRQFSNSRSEMNVSTLELGDSALYLCASSLKTEGSEQYFGPGTRLTVT.

J is TRBJ1-1 and V is TRBV27; 8 bases match TRBD1. CDR3 length equals 14 residues. Germline values: CDR1 MNHEY, CDR2 SMNVEV (reference sequence). V trimming: 4 bases; J trimming: 3 bases; junction bases outside the gene matches: 4. Here the CDR3 DNA reads TGTGCCAGCAGTTCCGTACAGGGGGACACTGAAGCTTTCTTT. Translated: CASSSVQGDTEAFF.

The table lists this clonotype with a few counts. The genes are TRBV30 and TRBJ2-5, with D maybe TRBD2 (6 bases). V was cut by 5 bases and J by 2 bases, with 9 bases left in between. The CDR3 has 12 residues. Germline V gene lookup returns CDR1 GTSNPN and CDR2 SVGIG (reference sequence). CDR3 region: CAWGRTQETQYF. The CDR3 DNA reads TGTGCCTGGGGGAGGACGCAAGAGACCCAGTACTTC. The entire variable domain, with the rest obtained from reference TRBV30 and TRBJ2-5, is as follows: SQTIHQWPATLVQPVGSPLSLECTVEGTSNPNLYWYRQAAGRGLQLLFYSVGIGQISSEVPQNLSASRPQDRQFILSSKKLLLSDSGFYLCAWGRTQETQYFGPGTRLLVL.

This clonotype was seen a few times. The chain recombines TRBV7-2 with TRBJ2-1; the match to TRBD1 covers 7 bases. The CDR3 runs to 15 residues. Germline V lookup: CDR1 SGHTA, CDR2 FQGNSA. V lost 1 base, J lost 4 bases, and 4 bases stayed unmatched. CDR3 bases: TGTGCCAGCAGCTTAGTACAGGGGCTATACAATGAGCAGTTCTTC. This gives the protein CASSLVQGLYNEQFF. Filled out from reference TRBV7-2 and TRBJ2-1, the complete variable domain reads GAGVSQSPSNKVTEKGKDVELRCDPISGHTALYWYRQSLGQGLEFLIYFQGNSAPDKSGLPSDRFSAERTGGSVSTLTIQRTQQEDSAVYLCASSLVQGLYNEQFFGPGTRLTVL.

The chain uses TRBV5-1 and TRBJ1-4; maybe TRBD1 (6 bases). Germline values: CDR1 SGHRS, CDR2 YFSETQ. V lost 6 bases and J 5 bases, leaving 11 bases between the germline ends. The CDR3 is 13 residues long. DNA for the CDR3: TGCGCCAGCACCTCAGGGGCGAATGAAAAACTGTTTTTT. This codes for CASTSGANEKLFF.

This rearrangement joins TRBV28 to TRBJ2-1; TRBD2 matches at 9 bases. Germline V gene lookup returns CDR1 MDHEN and CDR2 SYDVKM. The length of the CDR3 is 15 residues. V gave up 8 bases and J gave up 3 bases; unmatched junction bases: 8. In DNA, the CDR3 is TGTGCCAGCGGAGGGACTAGCCATGGCTACAATGAGCAGTTCTTC. Protein product: CASGGTSHGYNEQFF.

In this sample, this clonotype turned up a few times. The chain employs TRBV12-3 or TRBV12-4 and TRBJ2-2, with D perhaps TRBD2 (7 bases). V lost 5 bases and J 4 bases, leaving 14 bases between the germline ends. The CDR3 sequence is 15 residues long. Here the CDR3 reads CASSLGGAATGELFF. As DNA, the CDR3 is TGTGCCAGCAGTCTGGGGGGGGCGGCCACCGGGGAGCTGTTTTTT.

In its sample, this clonotype was seen many times. This rearrangement joins TRBV7-8 to TRBJ2-4; D call uncertain. Trimming took 5 bases from V and 0 from J, leaving 14 bases between them. Per the germline V gene, CDR1 is SGHVS and CDR2 is FQNEAQ. The CDR3 is 16 amino acids. CDR3 DNA sequence: TGTGCCAGCAGCCACCAACGGTCGATAGCCAAAAACATTCAGTACTTC. Protein sequence: CASSHQRSIAKNIQYF.

The genes are TRBV10-3 and TRBJ2-2, with 7 bases matching TRBD1. The ends lost 7 bases at V and 5 bases at J; junction bases unmatched: 7. The CDR3 extends over 14 amino acids. Per the germline V gene, CDR1 is ENHRY and CDR2 is SYGVKD. CDR3 amino acids: CAINPGTATGELFF. DNA of the CDR3: TGTGCCATCAATCCGGGGACAGCGACCGGGGAGCTGTTTTTT.

V usage is TRBV20-1 and J usage is TRBJ1-5; D gene unclear. Between the trimmed V and J ends, which lost 4 bases and 2 bases, there was a span of 6 bases. This CDR3 has 12 residues. Per germline, CDR1 DFQATT and CDR2 SNEGSKA (reference sequence). CDR3 in DNA: TGCAGTGCTATGGCCGGCAATCAGCCCCAGCATTTT. Protein: CSAMAGNQPQHF.

This clonotype was detected only a few times. V is TRBV29-1 and J is TRBJ2-1; 9 nucleotides line up with TRBD2. V lost 6 bases, J lost 4 bases, and 4 bases stayed unmatched. Looked up from germline, CDR1 is SQVTM and CDR2 is ANQGSEA. This CDR3 is built from 13 residues. CDR3 in DNA: TGCAGCGTAACGGGACTAGCTTACAATGAGCAGTTCTTC. Its protein is CSVTGLAYNEQFF.

Only a few counts were recorded for this clonotype. The rearrangement uses TRBV29-1 and TRBJ2-3; D is uncertain. V was shortened by 6 bases and J by 6 bases, with 10 bases between the two germline ends. The CDR3 consists of 11 residues. Germline CDR1 is SQVTM and CDR2 is ANQGSEA. The CDR3: CSVRLIDTQYF. Written as DNA, the CDR3 is TGCAGCGTCAGACTTATTGATACGCAGTATTTT.

The chain is built from TRBV3-1 and TRBJ2-3; TRBD2 is a possible D gene (6 bases). CDR1 is LGHDT and CDR2 is YNNKEL in the germline V gene (reference sequence). The CDR3 covers 16 residues. V shed 6 bases and J shed 6 bases, with 22 bases lying between them. CDR3: CASSLTGTGAADTQYF. CDR3 nucleotides: TGTGCCAGCAGTTTAACCGGGACTGGAGCGGCCGATACGCAGTATTTT.

CDR3 DNA: TGTGCCATCAGTGAGACCGGACTAGCGGATACGCAGTATTTT. Translation gives CAISETGLADTQYF. The chain links TRBV10-3 to TRBJ2-3, with 9 bases fitting TRBD2. CDR1 and CDR2 (germline): ENHRY, SYGVKD. Unmatched junction bases numbered 3, after V lost 2 bases and J lost 6 bases. There are 14 residues in the CDR3.

The chain combines TRBV7-3 with TRBJ1-1, with D maybe TRBD1 (5 bases). V lost 5 bases and J lost 5, with 15 bases in between. Germline CDR1 and CDR2: SGHTA and FQGTGA. This CDR3 has 14 residues. CDR3 amino acids: CASSRGPGETEAFF. The CDR3 coding sequence is TGTGCCAGCAGCCGTGGACCGGGGGAAACTGAAGCTTTCTTT.

The V and J genes are TRBV5-1 and TRBJ1-1, with D unclear. The CDR3 has 12 amino acids. CDR1 and CDR2 from the germline V gene are SGHRS and YFSETQ. Trimming removed 5 bases from V and 0 bases from J, with 5 bases in between. CDR3 sequence (DNA): TGCGCCAGCAGAGAGGTGAACACTGAAGCTTTCTTT. Protein sequence: CASREVNTEAFF.

This clonotype was seen a few times. The chain is built from TRBV28 and TRBJ2-1, with TRBD2 matching over 9 bases. Trimming removed 3 bases from V and 6 bases from J; junction bases left unmatched: 9. The CDR3 is 16 residues long. The germline V gene has CDR1 MDHEN and CDR2 SYDVKM. CDR3 amino acids: CASSFAGGGFSNEQFF. CDR3 coding DNA: TGTGCCAGCAGTTTTGCGGGAGGGGGGTTTAGCAATGAGCAGTTCTTC.

This chain connects TRBV5-1 to TRBJ2-3, with TRBD1 matching 10 bases. In germline, CDR1 is SGHRS, CDR2 YFSETQ. J lost 4 bases, V lost 5 bases, and 10 bases had no gene match. The length of the CDR3 is 16 residues. The DNA for the CDR3 is TGCGCCAGCAGTCGAGCCGGGACAGGGGTGGCAGATACGCAGTATTTT. Translated, it gives CASSRAGTGVADTQYF.

Many counts were recorded for this clonotype. This chain links TRBV29-1 with TRBJ1-5; D gene uncertain. The CDR3 runs 13 residues. V lost 4 bases to trimming and J lost 1 base, with 8 bases between them. Germline V gene lookup returns CDR1 SQVTM and CDR2 ANQGSEA. The CDR3 DNA is TGCAGCGTTGGCGGAGCGAGCAATCAGCCCCAGCATTTT. Protein: CSVGGASNQPQHF.